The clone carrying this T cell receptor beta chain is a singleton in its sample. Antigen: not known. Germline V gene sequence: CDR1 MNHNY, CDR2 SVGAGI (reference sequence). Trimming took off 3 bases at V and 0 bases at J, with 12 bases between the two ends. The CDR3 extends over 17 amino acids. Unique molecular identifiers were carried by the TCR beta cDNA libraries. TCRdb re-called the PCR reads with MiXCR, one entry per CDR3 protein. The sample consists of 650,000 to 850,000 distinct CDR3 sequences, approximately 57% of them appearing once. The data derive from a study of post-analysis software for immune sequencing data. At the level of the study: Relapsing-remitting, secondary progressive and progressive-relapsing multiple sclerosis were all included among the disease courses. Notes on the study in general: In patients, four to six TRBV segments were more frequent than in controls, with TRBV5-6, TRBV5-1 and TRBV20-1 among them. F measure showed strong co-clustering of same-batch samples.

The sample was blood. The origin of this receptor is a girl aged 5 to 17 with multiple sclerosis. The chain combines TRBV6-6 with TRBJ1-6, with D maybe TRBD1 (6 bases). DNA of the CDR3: TGTGCCAGCAGTTATGGGTACAGGGTCTCCTATAATTCACCCCTCCACTTT. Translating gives CASSYGYRVSYNSPLHF.